This T cell receptor beta chain is from a study of control samples from healthy donors and cancer patients. The CDR3 is 14 amino acids. V was shortened by 1 base and J by 0 bases, with 6 bases between the two germline ends. The germline V gene encodes CDR1 SGHVS and CDR2 FQNEAQ. Profiled with immunoSEQ multiplex PCR; TCRdb holds only in-frame clones, not every one. The table records around 130,000 clones, 80% to 90% of them present only once. The V call is TRBV7-8, the J call TRBJ1-2; perhaps TRBD1 as D (5 bases). Sequencing input: blood. This receptor was taken from a man in his thirties or forties in good health. The CDR3 here is CASSLGQSNYGYTF. For the CDR3, the DNA is TGTGCCAGCAGCTTAGGACAGTCTAACTATGGCTACACCTTC.